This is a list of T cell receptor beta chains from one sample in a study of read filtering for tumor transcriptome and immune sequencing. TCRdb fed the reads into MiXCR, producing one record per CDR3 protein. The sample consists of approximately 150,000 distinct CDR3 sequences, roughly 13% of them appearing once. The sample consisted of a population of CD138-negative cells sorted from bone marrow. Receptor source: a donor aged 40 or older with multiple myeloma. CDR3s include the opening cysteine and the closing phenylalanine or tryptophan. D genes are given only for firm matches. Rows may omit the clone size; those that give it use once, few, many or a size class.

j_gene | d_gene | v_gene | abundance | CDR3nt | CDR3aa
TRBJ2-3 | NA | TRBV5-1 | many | TGCGCCAGCAGCTCCCTAGGGGATACGCAGTATTTT | CASSSLGDTQYF
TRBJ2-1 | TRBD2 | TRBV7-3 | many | TGTGCCAGCAGCCCACAAGGACTAGCGGGCAGCTCCTACAATGAGCAGTTCTTC | CASSPQGLAGSSYNEQFF
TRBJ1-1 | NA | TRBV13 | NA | TGTGCCAGCAGCACAAGGAGGAACACTGAAACTTTCTTT | CASSTRRNTETFF
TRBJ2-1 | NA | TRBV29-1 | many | TGCAGCGCCCCAGTGGAATACTACAATGAGCAGTTCTTC | CSAPVEYYNEQFF
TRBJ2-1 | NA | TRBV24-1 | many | TGTGCCACCAGTGATTTAAACATCTACAATGAGCAGTTCTTC | CATSDLNIYNEQFF
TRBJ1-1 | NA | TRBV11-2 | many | TGTGCCAGCAGCTCGGGCAGGGTCACTGAAGCTTTCTTT | CASSSGRVTEAFF
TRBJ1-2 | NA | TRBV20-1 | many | TGCAGTGCTAGTTCTCCTGGGACGGCGGATGGCTACACCTTC | CSASSPGTADGYTF
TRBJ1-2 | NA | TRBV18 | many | TGTGCCAGCTCACCCACCCCGGAGCCGAACTATGGCTACACCTTC | CASSPTPEPNYGYTF
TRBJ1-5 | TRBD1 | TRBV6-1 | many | TGTGCCAGCAGGGAGACAGGGGGTCAGCCCCAGCATTTT | CASRETGGQPQHF
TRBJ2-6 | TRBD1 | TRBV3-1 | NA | TGTGCCAGCAGCCACCCCGGGACAGCCTTCTCTGGGGCCAACGTCCAGACTTTC | CASSHPGTAFSGANVQTF
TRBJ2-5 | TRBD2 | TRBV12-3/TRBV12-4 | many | TGTGCCAGCAGTGCCGGGACTACGATCGGGAGCGCAGAGACCCAGTACTTC | CASSAGTTIGSAETQYF
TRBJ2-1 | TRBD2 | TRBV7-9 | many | TGTGCCAGCAGCTTAGCGACGGTAGCGGGAGCTTCCTCCTACAATGAGCAGTTCTTC | CASSLATVAGASSYNEQFF
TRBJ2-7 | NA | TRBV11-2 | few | TGTGCCAGCAGCTTAGTGGGGGGTTGGGCCGGGGAGCAGTACTTC | CASSLVGGWAGEQYF
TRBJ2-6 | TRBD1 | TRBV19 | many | TGTGCCAGTAAGGGACAGGGTTCTGGGGCCAACGTCCTGACTTTC | CASKGQGSGANVLTF
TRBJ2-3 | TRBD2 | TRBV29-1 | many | TGCAGCGTTGAAGCTCTAGCGGGAGGGGGAGATACGCAGTATTTT | CSVEALAGGGDTQYF
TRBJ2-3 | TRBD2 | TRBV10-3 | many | TGTGCCATCAGTGAGTCGACTCACCTAGCGGGAGAGGGAGATACGCAGTATTTT | CAISESTHLAGEGDTQYF
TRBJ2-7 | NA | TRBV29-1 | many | TGCAGCGTTGCCCGGGTCCTCTCCTACGAGCAGTACTTC | CSVARVLSYEQYF
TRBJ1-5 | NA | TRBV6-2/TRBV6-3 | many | TGTGCCAGCAGGCAAGACAGCATTCAACGGAATCAGCCCCAGCATTTT | CASRQDSIQRNQPQHF
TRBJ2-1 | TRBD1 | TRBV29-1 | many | TGCAGCGTTGACAGTCAGGGGGATAGAAATGAGCAGTTCTTC | CSVDSQGDRNEQFF
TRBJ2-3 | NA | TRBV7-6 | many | TGTGCCAGCAGCTTATTAGGCGGTACCACAGATACGCAGTATTTT | CASSLLGGTTDTQYF
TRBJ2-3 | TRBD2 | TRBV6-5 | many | TGTGCCAGTCTGCGCGGGAGAGGCGCAGATACGCAGTATTTT | CASLRGRGADTQYF
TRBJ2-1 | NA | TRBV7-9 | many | TGTGCCAGCAGCTTAGGACACAATGAGCAGTTCTTC | CASSLGHNEQFF
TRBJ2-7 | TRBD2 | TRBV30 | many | TGTGCCTGGAGTAACGTAGCGGGAGGTGCCTACGAGCAGTACTTC | CAWSNVAGGAYEQYF
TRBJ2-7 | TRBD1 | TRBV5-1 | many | TGCGCCAGCAGCTTGGGACGACAGGGAGTAGGCAGAGAGCAGTACTTC | CASSLGRQGVGREQYF
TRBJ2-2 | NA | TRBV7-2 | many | TGTGCCAGCAGCTTACCTATCACCGGGGAGCTGTTTTTT | CASSLPITGELFF
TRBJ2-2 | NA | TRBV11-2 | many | TGTGCCAGCAGCTTAGCTAGCACCGGGGAGCTGTTTTTT | CASSLASTGELFF
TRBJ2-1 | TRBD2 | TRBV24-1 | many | TGTGCCACCAGTGATGTGAGCGGGAGGGCCGACAATGAGCAGTTCTTC | CATSDVSGRADNEQFF
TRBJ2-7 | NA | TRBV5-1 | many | TGCGCCAGCAGCTTGGCCGTACGGCCCGTCTTCTCCTACGAGCAGTACTTC | CASSLAVRPVFSYEQYF
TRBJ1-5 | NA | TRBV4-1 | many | TGCGCCAGCAGCCCGGGACACACCAATCAGCCCCAGCATTTT | CASSPGHTNQPQHF
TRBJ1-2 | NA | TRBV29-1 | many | TGCAGCGTTGATCAGGGCCAAAACTATGGCTACACCTTC | CSVDQGQNYGYTF
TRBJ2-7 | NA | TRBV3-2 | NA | TGTGCCAGCAGCCCCCTGCCAGGGACTATCCACGAGCAGTACTTC | CASSPLPGTIHEQYF
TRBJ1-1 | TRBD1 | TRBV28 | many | TGTGCCAGCAGTTTAGGACAGGCAATTAGGGGAGCTTTCTTT | CASSLGQAIRGAFF
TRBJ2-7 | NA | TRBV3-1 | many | TGTGCCAGCAGCCAAGACTACGAGCAGTACTTC | CASSQDYEQYF
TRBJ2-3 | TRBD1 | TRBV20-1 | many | TGCAGTGCAACCGGGACAGGGGGCTTAGATACGCAGTATTTT | CSATGTGGLDTQYF
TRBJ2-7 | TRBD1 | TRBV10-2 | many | TGCGCCAGCGGATCACAGGGGTCCTACGAGCAGTACTTC | CASGSQGSYEQYF
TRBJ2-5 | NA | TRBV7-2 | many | TGTGCCAGCACCCCCACCTCCCAAGAGACCCAGTACTTC | CASTPTSQETQYF
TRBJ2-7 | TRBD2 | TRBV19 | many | TGTGCCAGTAGTATAGGGGGGACTAGTCGCAACGAGCAGTACTTC | CASSIGGTSRNEQYF
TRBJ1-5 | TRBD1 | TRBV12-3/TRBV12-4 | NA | TGTGCCAGCAGTGCCCGGACAGGGTTTCAGCCCCAGCATTTT | CASSARTGFQPQHF
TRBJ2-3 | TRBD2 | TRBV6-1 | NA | TGTGCCAGCAGACCCAGCGGGAGGGCCAATACGCAGTATTTT | CASRPSGRANTQYF
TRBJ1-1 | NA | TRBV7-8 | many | TGTGCCAGCAGTCCAAGCGCGGGGCTGAACACTGAAGCTTTCTTT | CASSPSAGLNTEAFF
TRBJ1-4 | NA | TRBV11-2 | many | TGTGCCAGCAGTTTCGCTTTTGGGGAAAAACTGTTTTTT | CASSFAFGEKLFF